This is a list of T cell receptor beta chains from one sample in a study of OX40 agonist ivuxolimab in advanced cancers. The repertoire was sequenced with immunoSEQ multiplex PCR; TCRdb's copy has only in-frame clones and lacks some. The data show tens of thousands of clones, 65% to 85% seen once. Sequencing was performed on CD4+ or CD8+ T cells sorted from blood, taken in a trial of the OX40 agonist ivuxolimab. These receptors all stem from an adult with an advanced solid tumor such as melanoma, head and neck, liver or kidney cancer. CDR3s include the opening cysteine and the closing phenylalanine or tryptophan. Fields, in order: clone size, V gene, D gene, J gene, CDR3 protein, CDR3 DNA. D genes are given only for firm matches. Clone size is stated in some rows and not others, as once, few, many or a class when expanded.

.	TRBV29-1	.	TRBJ1-1	CSASRGNTEAFF	TGCAGCGCCTCCCGGGGGAACACTGAAGCTTTCTTT
few	TRBV6-1	.	TRBJ1-5	CASRPPAQHF	TGTGCCAGCAGGCCCCCAGCCCAGCATTTT
.	TRBV10-3	.	TRBJ2-1	CAISESEVNEQFF	TGTGCCATCAGTGAGTCGGAGGTCAATGAGCAGTTCTTC
.	TRBV28	.	TRBJ1-6	CASSLVRRVSPLHF	TGTGCCAGCAGTTTAGTGCGACGAGTTTCACCCCTCCACTTT
.	TRBV5-1	.	TRBJ2-3	CASSNLGSSTDTQYF	TGCGCCAGCAGCAACCTGGGCTCTAGCACAGATACGCAGTATTTT
.	TRBV5-4	.	TRBJ1-3	CASSLAGRTSGNTIYF	TGTGCCAGCAGCTTGGCGGGGAGGACCTCTGGAAACACCATATATTTT
.	TRBV5-6	.	TRBJ2-2	CASSLDRLRGTGELFF	TGTGCCAGCAGCTTGGATCGGTTGCGGGGCACCGGGGAGCTGTTTTTT
.	TRBV7-2	.	TRBJ2-7	CASSLGAKSYEQYF	TGTGCCAGCAGCTTAGGGGCCAAGAGCTACGAGCAGTACTTC
.	TRBV19	.	TRBJ1-5	CASSSYAGQGNNQPQHF	TGTGCCAGTAGTTCCTACGCGGGGCAGGGCAACAATCAGCCCCAGCATTTT
.	TRBV5-8	TRBD2	TRBJ2-1	CASSLAGGHEQFF	TGTGCCAGCAGCTTAGCGGGGGGACATGAGCAGTTCTTC
.	TRBV2	TRBD1	TRBJ2-5	CASRRQGWSQETQYF	TGTGCCAGCAGAAGACAGGGTTGGTCCCAAGAGACCCAGTACTTC
.	TRBV4-2	TRBD1	TRBJ2-6	CASSQDPGRPGGTGGSGANVLTF	TGTGCCAGCAGCCAAGATCCCGGGCGGCCAGGAGGGACAGGGGGGTCTGGGGCCAACGTCCTGACTTTC
.	TRBV6-6	.	TRBJ2-2	CASSGGVATGELFF	TGTGCCAGCAGTGGAGGGGTCGCGACCGGGGAGCTGTTTTTT
few	TRBV4-3	TRBD2	TRBJ2-1	CASSLGLVGEQFF	TGCGCCAGCAGCCTGGGACTAGTGGGTGAGCAGTTCTTC
.	TRBV6-1	.	TRBJ1-2	CASSEALGRSPNYGYTF	TGTGCCAGCAGTGAAGCGCTCGGCAGGAGCCCTAACTATGGCTACACCTTC
.	TRBV14	.	TRBJ1-2	CASSRRASVYGYTF	TGTGCCAGCAGCCGGCGGGCCTCGGTCTATGGCTACACCTTC
.	TRBV10-3	.	TRBJ1-6	CAILPDYNSPLHF	TGTGCCATCCTTCCGGATTATAATTCACCCCTCCACTTT
once	TRBV6-5	.	TRBJ2-1	CASSSGEKTYNEQFF	TGTGCCAGCAGTTCCGGAGAGAAAACCTACAATGAGCAGTTCTTC
once	TRBV29-1	.	TRBJ1-5	CSVGQGGNQPQHF	TGCAGCGTTGGTCAGGGCGGCAATCAGCCCCAGCATTTT
few	TRBV27	TRBD2	TRBJ2-2	CASSFWQGGTGELFF	TGTGCCAGCAGTTTCTGGCAGGGAGGGACCGGGGAGCTGTTTTTT
.	TRBV7-2	.	TRBJ1-1	CASSARPRGTEAFF	TGTGCCAGCAGCGCACGACCGCGGGGCACTGAAGCTTTCTTT
.	TRBV18	.	TRBJ1-3	CASSPSWGDGNTIYF	TGTGCCAGCTCGCCTTCTTGGGGGGACGGAAACACCATATATTTT
once	TRBV6-5	TRBD2	TRBJ2-1	CAISSGGDANEQFF	TGTGCCATTTCAAGCGGGGGGGACGCTAATGAGCAGTTCTTC
.	TRBV2	.	TRBJ2-4	CASSGDLAKNIQYF	TGTGCCAGCAGTGGGGACCTAGCCAAAAACATTCAGTACTTC
.	TRBV27	.	TRBJ2-5	CASSFRETQYF	TGTGCCAGCAGTTTCAGGGAGACCCAGTACTTC
.	TRBV29-1	TRBD1	TRBJ2-1	CSVQPQGMDYNEQFF	TGCAGCGTCCAACCACAGGGGATGGACTACAATGAGCAGTTCTTC
once	TRBV4-2	.	TRBJ2-2	CASSQDGRIEITGELFF	TGTGCCAGCAGCCAAGATGGGCGGATCGAGATCACCGGGGAGCTGTTTTTT
.	TRBV5-4	TRBD2	TRBJ2-1	CASSLGLAGDEQFF	TGTGCCAGCAGCTTGGGACTAGCGGGGGACGAGCAGTTCTTC